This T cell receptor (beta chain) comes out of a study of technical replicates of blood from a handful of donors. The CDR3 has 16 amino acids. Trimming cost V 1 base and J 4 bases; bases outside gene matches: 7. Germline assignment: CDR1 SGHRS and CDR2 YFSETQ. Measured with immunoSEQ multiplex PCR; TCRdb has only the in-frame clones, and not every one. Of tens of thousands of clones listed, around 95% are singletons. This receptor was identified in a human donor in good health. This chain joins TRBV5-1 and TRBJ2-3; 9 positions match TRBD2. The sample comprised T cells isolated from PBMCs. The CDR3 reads CASSLTLAGSSDTQYF. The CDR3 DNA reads TGCGCCAGCAGCTTGACCCTAGCGGGATCCTCAGATACGCAGTATTTT.